These 21 T cell receptor beta chains were sequenced from one sample in a study of identical twins. Each CDR3 protein is one row after TCRdb ran MiXCR on the 5' RACE reads. The data show 1.5 million to 2 million distinct CDR3 sequences, roughly a third seen once. Input material: cord blood. The receptors were gathered from a newborn girl in good health.

The chain links TRBV12-3 or TRBV12-4 to TRBJ1-1; 7 nucleotides agree with TRBD1. CDR3 length: 15 amino acids. V lost 4 bases to trimming and J lost 6 bases; unmatched junction nucleotides: 11. CDR3 amino acids: CASSSGLGGNSEAFF. CDR3 DNA sequence: TGTGCCAGCAGTTCCGGCTTAGGGGGCAACTCTGAAGCTTTCTTT.

A word on this clonotype: The conserved phenylalanine or tryptophan normally closing the CDR3 is absent here, so this likely arose from a read error. V gene TRBV14 combines with J gene TRBJ2-2; perhaps TRBD1 as D (6 bases). V dropped 4 bases and J dropped 6 bases, with 9 bases sitting between them. Looked up from germline, CDR1 is SGHDN and CDR2 is FVKESK. The CDR3 extends over 13 amino acids. The CDR3: CASSPRTAGELFV. The CDR3 DNA follows: TGTGCCAGCAGCCCTCGGACAGCCGGGGAGCTGTTTGTT.

Note on this clonotype: A clone one base away is much larger, so this may be a read error. The rearrangement uses TRBV4-1 and TRBJ2-7; no definite D call. V lost 4 bases to trimming and J lost 7 bases, with 11 bases between them. Germline-derived CDR1 and CDR2 are MGHRA and YSYEKL. CDR3 length: 12 residues. CDR3 sequence (DNA): TGCGCCAGCAGCCGCACTATGAATGAGCAGTACTTC. Amino acid sequence: CASSRTMNEQYF.

This clonotype has more than one count but fewer than ten. This sequence joins TRBV12-3 or TRBV12-4 and TRBJ2-7, with TRBD2 matching over 10 bases. The CDR3 extends over 18 amino acids. J gave up 5 bases and V 1 base, and 14 bases lay outside the gene matches. The CDR3 here is CASSLDRRLAGGTHEQYF. CDR3 in DNA: TGTGCCAGCAGTTTAGACCGCCGACTAGCGGGCGGGACGCACGAGCAGTACTTC.

This clonotype was picked up a small number of times. Compared with germline, one end of the junction differs, possibly owing to a read error. The chain has TRBV7-7 and TRBJ2-4, with 7 bases aligning to TRBD2. CDR1 SSHAT and CDR2 FNYEAQ come from the germline V gene (reference sequence). The CDR3 runs 15 residues. CDR3 sequence: CASSLASWRENIQYF. The CDR3 nucleotides are TGTGCTAGCAGCTTAGCGTCGTGGCGGGAGAACATTCAGTACTTC.

The chain couples TRBV7-9 to TRBJ2-7, with 10 positions matching TRBD1. Germline CDR1 and CDR2: SEHNR and FQNEAQ (reference sequence). The CDR3 spans 17 residues. V shed 1 base and J 3 bases; nucleotides not matched to a gene: 9. CDR3 in DNA: TGTGCCAGCAGCTTAGGGTTCCGGGACAGGGGCGACTACGAGCAGTACTTC. This encodes CASSLGFRDRGDYEQYF.

V is TRBV4-1 and J is TRBJ2-7, with 13 nucleotides matching TRBD2. Germline V CDR1 and CDR2: MGHRA, YSYEKL. The CDR3 extends over 17 amino acids. The J segment lost 4 bases and the V segment lost 0 bases, leaving 6 bases of the junction unmatched. CDR3 sequence: CASSQEMRTSGSYEQYF. In DNA form, the CDR3 reads TGCGCCAGCAGCCAAGAGATGAGGACTAGCGGGAGTTACGAGCAGTACTTC.

This clonotype was found a few times. The CDR3 coding sequence is TGCGCCAGCAGCTTAATCGTGCCTAGCGGGAGTACTCCTTACAATGAGCAGTTCTTC. This encodes CASSLIVPSGSTPYNEQFF. The chain has TRBV5-1 and TRBJ2-1; TRBD2 aligns across 10 bases. CDR3 size: 19 residues. V shed 2 bases and J 4 bases; nucleotides not matched to a gene: 15. Germline V gene sequence: CDR1 SGHRS, CDR2 YFSETQ.

This clonotype occurred a few times. Written as DNA, the CDR3 is TGTGCCAGCAGCCAAGAAGGCGGACTAGCTAACATTCAGTACTTC. The encoded protein is CASSQEGGLANIQYF. J is TRBJ2-4 and V is TRBV4-2; TRBD2 matches 8 bases. Looked up from germline, CDR1 is LGHNA and CDR2 is YNFKEQ. This CDR3 region has 15 residues. J was trimmed by 7 bases and V by 0 bases; bases with no gene match: 5.

This clonotype was counted only a few times. The V gene is TRBV12-3 or TRBV12-4, the J gene TRBJ1-5; TRBD1 matches 12 bases. V trimming: 5 bases; J trimming: 8 bases; junction bases outside the gene matches: 4. This CDR3 contains 14 residues. The CDR3 sequence: CASSRDRGHEPQHF. CDR3 sequence (DNA): TGTGCCAGCAGTAGGGACAGGGGGCACGAGCCCCAGCATTTT.

The V call is TRBV28, the J call TRBJ1-5; a weak D match, TRBD1 (5 bases). Trimming removed 6 bases at V and 6 bases at J, with 9 bases between. This CDR3 is built from 12 residues. Germline CDR1 MDHEN, CDR2 SYDVKM. The CDR3 spells CASRRGLQPQHF. DNA of the CDR3: TGTGCCAGCAGGCGGGGCCTTCAGCCCCAGCATTTT.

In its sample, this clonotype was seen a few times. The CDR3 bases are TGTGCCAGCAGCCGCCTAGCGGGGGGGCCTATTGAGCAGTTCTTC. Its translation: CASSRLAGGPIEQFF. J is TRBJ2-1 and V is TRBV4-2; 12 positions match TRBD2. Germline-derived CDR1 and CDR2 are LGHNA and YNFKEQ. V was clipped by 4 bases and J by 9 bases; unmatched bases: 7. CDR3 length: 15 amino acids.

This sequence joins TRBV19 and TRBJ1-1, with 7 bases lining up with TRBD1. Trimming at V came to 3 bases and at J to 0 bases, leaving 7 bases not matched to a gene. The length of the CDR3 is 16 residues. Germline V gene lookup returns CDR1 LNHDA and CDR2 SQIVND (reference sequence). CDR3 nucleotides: TGTGCCAGTAGTATGGGGCGACAGGGAATGAACACTGAAGCTTTCTTT. The encoded protein is CASSMGRQGMNTEAFF.

The rearrangement links TRBV6-5 to TRBJ2-2; D gene uncertain. CDR3 length: 13 amino acids. Between the trimmed V and J ends, which lost 8 bases and 6 bases, there was a span of 13 bases. CDR1 and CDR2 from the germline V gene are MNHEY and SVGAGI. CDR3 sequence (DNA): TGTGCCAGCGGGCCCCTCAACCCCGGGGAGCTGTTTTTT. Translation gives CASGPLNPGELFF.

The chain couples TRBV3-1 to TRBJ2-2, with 9 bases lining up with TRBD2. Germline lookup yields CDR1 LGHDT and CDR2 YNNKEL (reference sequence). Trimming cost V 6 bases and J 7 bases; bases outside gene matches: 15. This CDR3 region has 17 residues. The CDR3: CASSQNPGLAFGGELFF. CDR3 sequence (DNA): TGTGCCAGCAGTCAGAACCCGGGACTAGCCTTCGGCGGGGAGCTGTTTTTT.

The rearrangement joins TRBV14 to TRBJ2-2, with unresolved D. Trimming took 4 bases from V and 1 from J, leaving 10 bases between them. The germline V gene has CDR1 SGHDN and CDR2 FVKESK. The CDR3 has 15 residues. The CDR3 loop is CASSLLTMNTGELFF. As DNA, the CDR3 is TGTGCCAGCAGCCTGTTGACGATGAACACCGGGGAGCTGTTTTTT. The full variable domain, rest sourced from reference TRBV14 and TRBJ2-2, is EAGVTQFPSHSVIEKGQTVTLRCDPISGHDNLYWYRRVMGKEIKFLLHFVKESKQDESGMPNNRFLAERTGGTYSTLKVQPAELEDSGVYFCASSLLTMNTGELFFGEGSRLTVL.

In this sample, this clonotype turned up many times. The chain joins TRBV4-2 to TRBJ1-2, with 7 bases fitting TRBD1. Trimming cost V 0 bases and J 7 bases; bases outside gene matches: 5. Germline CDR1 reads LGHNA; CDR2 reads YNFKEQ. The length of the CDR3 is 14 residues. Here the CDR3 DNA reads TGTGCCAGCAGCCAAGATCGAGACAGGGTTGGCTACACCTTC. Translating gives CASSQDRDRVGYTF.

The V gene is TRBV3-1, the J gene TRBJ2-1; 12 bases align to TRBD2. From germline, CDR1 is LGHDT and CDR2 YNNKEL (reference sequence). The junction had 10 bases not matched to a gene; V was cut back by 3 bases and J by 10 bases. The CDR3 has 16 amino acids. This CDR3 is CASSHRGLAGPIEQFF. The DNA of the CDR3 is TGTGCCAGCAGCCATCGAGGACTAGCGGGACCAATAGAGCAGTTCTTC.

This clonotype showed up just a few times. The rearrangement uses TRBV6-1 and TRBJ2-1; D tentatively reads TRBD1 or TRBD2 (6 bases each). V dropped 7 bases and J dropped 7 bases, with 20 bases sitting between them. The CDR3 has 15 residues. In germline, CDR1 is MNHNS, CDR2 SASEGT. For the CDR3, the DNA is TGTGCCAGCAATCCCCTCCCGGGGGCGGGGAATGAGCAGTTCTTC. This gives the protein CASNPLPGAGNEQFF.

In regard to this clonotype: A junction end diverges from the germline sequence, so it may reflect a read error. This chain joins TRBV4-2 and TRBJ2-1; 12 bases are shared with TRBD2. Germline lookup yields CDR1 LGHNA and CDR2 YNFKEQ. The CDR3 covers 17 residues. CDR3 nucleotides: TGTGCCAGCAGCCAAGGTTCTAGCGGGGGGGGATACAATGCGCAGTTCTTC. Translated, it gives CASSQGSSGGGYNAQFF.

The rearrangement links TRBV24-1 to TRBJ2-1; possibly TRBD1 or TRBD2 for D (5 bases each). The CDR3 is made up of 12 amino acids. In germline, CDR1 is KGHDR, CDR2 SFDVKD. Trimming stripped 3 bases from V and 9 bases from J, with 8 bases between. In nucleotides, the CDR3 is TGTGCCACCAGTGATGTGAGGGGTGAGCAGTTCTTC. Translating gives CATSDVRGEQFF.